The source of this T cell receptor (beta chain) is a study of blood T cell repertoires in COVID-19. Overall study: The United States, Italy and Spain provided the acute and convalescent COVID-19 samples. The analysed material was cDNA or gDNA that came from T cells, B-cell-depleted T cells, or PBMCs.

Trimming cost V 1 base and J 4 bases, with 13 bases left between them. The CDR3 has 15 residues. CDR1 and CDR2 (germline): SGHTA, FQGNSA. Clones were sequenced by immunoSEQ multiplex PCR, and TCRdb holds only the in-frame ones, with some missing. The sample includes 200,000 to 250,000 clones, approximately 80% of them seen just once. This TCR derives from a woman between 40 and 50 years old who had recovered from COVID-19. The sequenced sample was peripheral blood. This chain uses TRBV7-2 with TRBJ1-2; D is ambiguous. DNA for the CDR3: TGTGCCAGCAGCTTAGAGGCGGAATGGAGCTATGGCTACACCTTC. Amino acids: CASSLEAEWSYGYTF.